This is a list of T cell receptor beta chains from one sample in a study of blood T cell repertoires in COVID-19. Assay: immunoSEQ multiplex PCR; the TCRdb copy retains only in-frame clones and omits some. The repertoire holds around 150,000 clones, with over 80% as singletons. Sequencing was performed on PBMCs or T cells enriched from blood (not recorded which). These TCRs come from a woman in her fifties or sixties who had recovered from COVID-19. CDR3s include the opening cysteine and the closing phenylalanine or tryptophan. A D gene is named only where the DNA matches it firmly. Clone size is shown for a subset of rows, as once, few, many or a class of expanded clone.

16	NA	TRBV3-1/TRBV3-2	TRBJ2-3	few	CASSQASIDFTDTQYF	TGTGCCAGCAGCCAAGCTTCTATCGACTTCACAGATACGCAGTATTTT
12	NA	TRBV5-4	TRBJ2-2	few	CASSFSAGELFF	TGTGCCAGCAGCTTTTCGGCCGGGGAGCTGTTTTTT
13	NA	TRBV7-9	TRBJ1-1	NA	CASSFTGDTEAFF	TGTGCCAGCAGCTTTACGGGGGACACTGAAGCTTTCTTT
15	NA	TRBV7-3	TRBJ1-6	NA	CASSLLGDRNSPLHF	TGTGCCAGCAGCTTACTCGGGGATCGAAATTCACCCCTCCACTTT
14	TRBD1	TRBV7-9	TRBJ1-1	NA	CASSPRTGNTEAFF	TGTGCCAGCAGCCCAAGGACAGGAAACACTGAAGCTTTCTTT
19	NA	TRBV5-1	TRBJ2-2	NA	CASSLEGLGLAGIAGELFF	TGCGCCAGCAGCTTGGAGGGACTGGGTCTAGCAGGGATCGCCGGGGAGCTGTTTTTT
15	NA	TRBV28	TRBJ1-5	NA	CASSPHFGNNQPQHF	TGTGCCAGCAGCCCCCATTTCGGGAACAATCAGCCCCAGCATTTT
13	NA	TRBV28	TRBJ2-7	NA	CASRTADSYEQYF	TGTGCCAGCAGGACCGCGGATTCCTACGAGCAGTACTTC
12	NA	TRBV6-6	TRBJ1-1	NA	CASSRVGTEAFF	TGTGCCAGTTCCCGGGTAGGAACTGAAGCTTTCTTT
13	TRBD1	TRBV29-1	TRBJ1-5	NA	CSVGQNQNQPQHF	TGCAGCGTGGGACAGAACCAGAATCAGCCCCAGCATTTT
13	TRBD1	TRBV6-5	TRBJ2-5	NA	CASGGTGGETQYF	TGTGCCAGCGGCGGAACAGGGGGAGAGACCCAGTACTTC
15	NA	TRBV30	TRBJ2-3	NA	CAWRGGSRDTDTQYF	TGTGCCTGGAGGGGGGGTTCCAGGGACACAGATACGCAGTATTTT
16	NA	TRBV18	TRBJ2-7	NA	CASSPQTLGSGLEQYF	TGTGCCAGCTCACCACAAACCCTAGGGAGTGGTCTCGAGCAGTACTTC
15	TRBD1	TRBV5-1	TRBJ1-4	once	CASSRTGTENEKLFF	TGCGCCAGCAGTCGAACCGGGACAGAGAATGAAAAACTGTTTTTT
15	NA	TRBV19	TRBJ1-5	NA	CASSIWFEFGEPQHF	TGTGCCAGTAGTATTTGGTTCGAGTTCGGGGAGCCCCAGCATTTT
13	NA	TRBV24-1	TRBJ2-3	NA	CATSETKRAVLYF	TGTGCCACCAGTGAGACCAAGCGGGCAGTGTTGTATTTT
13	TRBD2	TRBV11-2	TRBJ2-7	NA	CASSQGLEREQYF	TGTGCCAGCAGCCAGGGACTAGAGCGGGAGCAGTACTTC
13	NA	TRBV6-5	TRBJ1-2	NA	CASNLVGEGGYTF	TGTGCCAGCAACCTGGTAGGGGAGGGTGGCTACACCTTC
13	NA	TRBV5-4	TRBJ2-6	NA	CASSFFGANVLTF	TGTGCCAGCAGCTTCTTTGGGGCCAACGTCCTGACTTTC
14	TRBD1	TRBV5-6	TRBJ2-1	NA	CASRQGAAYNEQFF	TGTGCCAGCAGGCAGGGGGCGGCATACAATGAGCAGTTCTTC
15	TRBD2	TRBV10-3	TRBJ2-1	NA	CAIKTSGGVYNEQFF	TGTGCCATCAAAACTAGCGGGGGGGTATATAATGAGCAGTTCTTC
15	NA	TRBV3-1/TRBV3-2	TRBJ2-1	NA	CASSQEPSSYNEQFF	TGTGCCAGCAGCCAAGAACCGAGCTCCTACAATGAGCAGTTCTTC
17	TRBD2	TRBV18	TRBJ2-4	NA	CASSRGTSGSGENIQYF	TGTGCCAGCTCCCGTGGGACTAGCGGGAGCGGGGAGAACATTCAGTACTTC
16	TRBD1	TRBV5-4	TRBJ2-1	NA	CASSPTGAIGYNEQFF	TGTGCCAGCAGCCCGACAGGGGCGATCGGTTACAATGAGCAGTTCTTC
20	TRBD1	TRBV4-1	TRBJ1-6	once	CASSQDEGQGGSLYNSPLHF	TGCGCCAGCAGCCAAGATGAGGGACAGGGAGGTAGTCTCTATAATTCACCCCTCCACTTT
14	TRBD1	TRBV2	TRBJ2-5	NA	CASRQGATQETQYF	TGTGCCAGCAGGCAGGGGGCAACCCAAGAGACCCAGTACTTC
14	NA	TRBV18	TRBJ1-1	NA	CASSPVGQNTEAFF	TGTGCCAGCTCACCAGTGGGACAGAACACTGAAGCTTTCTTT
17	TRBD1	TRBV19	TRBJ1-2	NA	CASSPGTGTSLPYGYTF	TGTGCCAGTAGCCCCGGGACAGGGACATCCCTCCCGTATGGCTACACCTTC
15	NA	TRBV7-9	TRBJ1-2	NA	CASSSTGQGKYGYTF	TGTGCCAGCAGCTCGACCGGCCAGGGTAAATATGGCTACACCTTC
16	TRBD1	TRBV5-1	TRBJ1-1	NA	CASSLNYGQGGTEAFF	TGCGCCAGCAGCTTGAATTACGGACAGGGCGGCACTGAAGCTTTCTTT
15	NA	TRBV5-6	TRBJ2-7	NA	CASSLAGRLPYEQYF	TGTGCCAGCAGCTTGGCCGGCAGGCTCCCCTACGAGCAGTACTTC
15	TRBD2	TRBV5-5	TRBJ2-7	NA	CASSLVSGSNYEQYF	TGTGCCAGCAGCTTAGTTAGCGGGAGTAACTACGAGCAGTACTTC
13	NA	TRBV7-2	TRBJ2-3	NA	CASSLGSGDTQYF	TGTGCCAGCAGCTTAGGGAGTGGAGATACGCAGTATTTT
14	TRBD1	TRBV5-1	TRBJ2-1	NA	CASSLTGGNNEQFF	TGCGCCAGCAGCTTGACAGGGGGGAACAATGAGCAGTTCTTC
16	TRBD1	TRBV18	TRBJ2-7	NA	CASSPQTGGGSYEQYF	TGTGCCAGCTCACCTCAGACAGGGGGCGGCTCCTACGAGCAGTACTTC
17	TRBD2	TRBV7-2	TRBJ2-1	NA	CASSLELGGGSYNEQFF	TGTGCCAGCAGCTTAGAGTTGGGCGGGGGTTCCTACAATGAGCAGTTCTTC
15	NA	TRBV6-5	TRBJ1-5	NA	CASTLRGGGGKPQHF	TGTGCCAGCACCTTGAGGGGCGGGGGAGGAAAGCCCCAGCATTTT
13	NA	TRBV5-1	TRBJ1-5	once	CASRSDNGQPQHF	TGCGCCAGCAGATCGGACAACGGTCAGCCCCAGCATTTT
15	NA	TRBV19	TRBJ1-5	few	CASSTHTGLTQPQHF	TGTGCCAGTAGTACGCATACAGGGTTGACTCAGCCCCAGCATTTT
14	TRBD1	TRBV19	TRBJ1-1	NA	CASSTSRGYTEAFF	TGTGCCAGTAGTACTAGCAGGGGGTACACTGAAGCTTTCTTT
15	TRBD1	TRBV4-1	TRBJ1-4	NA	CASSRARGLDEKLFF	TGCGCCAGCAGCCGAGCCAGGGGGCTAGATGAAAAACTGTTTTTT
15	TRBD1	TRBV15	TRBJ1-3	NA	CATSRDRGSGNTIYF	TGTGCCACCAGCAGGGACAGGGGTTCTGGAAACACCATATATTTT
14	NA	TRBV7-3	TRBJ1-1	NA	CASSLGHENTEAFF	TGTGCCAGCAGCTTGGGGCACGAGAACACTGAAGCTTTCTTT
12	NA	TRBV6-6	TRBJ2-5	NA	CASSTPQETQYF	TGTGCCAGCAGTACTCCTCAAGAGACCCAGTACTTC
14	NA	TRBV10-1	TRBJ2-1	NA	CASSGGALYNEQFF	TGCGCCAGCAGTGGCGGGGCACTATACAATGAGCAGTTCTTC
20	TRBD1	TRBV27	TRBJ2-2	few	CASSLLRLTGTATNTGELFF	TGTGCCAGCAGTTTACTAAGATTAACCGGGACAGCGACGAACACCGGGGAGCTGTTTTTT
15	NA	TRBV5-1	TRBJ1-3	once	CASSPRGGMGNTIYF	TGCGCCAGCAGCCCACGAGGAGGGATGGGGAACACCATATATTTT
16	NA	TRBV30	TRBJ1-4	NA	CAWRRQGVASNEKLFF	TGTGCCTGGAGGAGGCAGGGCGTTGCGTCTAATGAAAAACTGTTTTTT
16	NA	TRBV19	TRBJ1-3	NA	CASSTSRTGRGNTIYF	TGTGCCAGTAGTACGTCCCGGACGGGGAGAGGAAACACCATATATTTT
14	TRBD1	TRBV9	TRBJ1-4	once	CASSRTGYGEKLFF	TGTGCCAGCAGCAGGACAGGCTACGGTGAAAAACTGTTTTTT
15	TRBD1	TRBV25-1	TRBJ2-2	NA	CATETGTGGRGELFF	TGTGCCACCGAAACCGGGACAGGGGGCCGCGGGGAGCTGTTTTTT
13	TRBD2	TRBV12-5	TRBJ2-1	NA	CASGPSGRREQFF	TGTGCTAGTGGCCCCAGCGGGAGGCGTGAGCAGTTCTTC
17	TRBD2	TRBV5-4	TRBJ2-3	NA	CASSLKGSGSKADTQYF	TGTGCCAGCAGCCTGAAGGGTAGCGGGAGCAAGGCGGATACGCAGTATTTT
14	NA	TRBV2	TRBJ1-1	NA	CASVFSGKGTEAFF	TGTGCCAGCGTGTTTTCGGGGAAGGGAACTGAAGCTTTCTTT
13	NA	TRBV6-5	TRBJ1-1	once	CASSSLLNTEAFF	TGTGCCAGCAGCTCCTTATTGAACACTGAAGCTTTCTTT
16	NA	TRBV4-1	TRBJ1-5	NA	CASSQEGRISNQPQHF	TGCGCCAGCAGCCAAGAGGGCCGGATTAGCAATCAGCCCCAGCATTTT
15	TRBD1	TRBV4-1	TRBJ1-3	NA	CASSQAGQRGNTIYF	TGCGCCAGCAGCCAAGCGGGACAGAGAGGAAACACCATATATTTT
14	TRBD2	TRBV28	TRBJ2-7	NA	CASTTGRPLYEQYF	TGTGCCAGCACCACCGGGAGGCCCCTTTACGAGCAGTACTTC